Below, one T cell receptor (beta chain) is given with its context. Produced via immunoSEQ multiplex PCR; TCRdb's table is partial and in-frame only. The table lists 60,000 to 70,000 clones, around 85% of them singletons. The entry originates in a study of blood T cell repertoires in COVID-19. Study as a whole: Some COVID-19 samples were acute and others convalescent; all came from the United States, Italy and Spain.

CDR3 length equals 11 residues. The germline V gene has CDR1 LGHDT and CDR2 YNNKEL (reference sequence). V was cut by 4 bases and J by 5 bases, with 5 bases left in between. The genes are TRBV3-1 (or the pseudogene TRBV3-2) and TRBJ2-5, with a weak D call TRBD2 (5 bases). The origin of this receptor is a man over 45 with acute or convalescent COVID-19. Sequencing was carried out using peripheral blood. The CDR3 sequence is CASSRGETQYF. The CDR3 DNA is TGTGCCAGCAGCCGAGGGGAGACCCAGTACTTC.